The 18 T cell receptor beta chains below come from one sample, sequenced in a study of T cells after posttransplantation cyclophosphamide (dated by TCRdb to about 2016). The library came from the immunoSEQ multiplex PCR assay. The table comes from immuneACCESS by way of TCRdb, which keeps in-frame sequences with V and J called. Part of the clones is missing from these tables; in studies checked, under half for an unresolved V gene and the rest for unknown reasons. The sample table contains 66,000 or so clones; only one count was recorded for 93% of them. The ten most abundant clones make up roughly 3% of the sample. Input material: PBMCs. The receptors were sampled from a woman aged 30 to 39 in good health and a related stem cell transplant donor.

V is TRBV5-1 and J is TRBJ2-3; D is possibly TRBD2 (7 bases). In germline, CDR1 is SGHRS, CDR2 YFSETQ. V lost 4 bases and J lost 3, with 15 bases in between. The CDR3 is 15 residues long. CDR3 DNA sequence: TGCGCCAGCAGCCCTCAGGAGGGGGGGACAGATACGCAGTATTTT. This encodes CASSPQEGGTDTQYF.

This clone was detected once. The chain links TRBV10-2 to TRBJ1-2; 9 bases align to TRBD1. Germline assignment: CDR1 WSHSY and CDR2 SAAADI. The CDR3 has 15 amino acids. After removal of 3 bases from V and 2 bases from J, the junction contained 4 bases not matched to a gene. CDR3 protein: CASSDRDRENYGYTF. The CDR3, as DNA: TGCGCCAGCAGTGATCGGGACAGGGAAAACTATGGCTACACCTTC.

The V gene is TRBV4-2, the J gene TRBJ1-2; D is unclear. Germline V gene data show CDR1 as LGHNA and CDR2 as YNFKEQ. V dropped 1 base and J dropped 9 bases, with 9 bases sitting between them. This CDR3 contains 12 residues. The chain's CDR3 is CASSQGRSSYTF. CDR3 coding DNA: TGTGCCAGCAGCCAAGGACGTTCAAGCTACACCTTC.

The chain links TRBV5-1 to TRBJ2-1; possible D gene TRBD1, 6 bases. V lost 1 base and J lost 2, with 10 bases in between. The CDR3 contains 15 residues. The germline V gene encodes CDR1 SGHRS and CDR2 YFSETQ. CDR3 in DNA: TGCGCCAGCAGCTTGACAGGGATGCCCTACAATGAGCAGTTCTTC. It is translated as CASSLTGMPYNEQFF. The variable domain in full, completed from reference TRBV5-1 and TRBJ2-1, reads KAGVTQTPRYLIKTRGQQVTLSCSPISGHRSVSWYQQTPGQGLQFLFEYFSETQRNKGNFPGRFSGRQFSNSRSEMNVSTLELGDSALYLCASSLTGMPYNEQFFGPGTRLTVL.

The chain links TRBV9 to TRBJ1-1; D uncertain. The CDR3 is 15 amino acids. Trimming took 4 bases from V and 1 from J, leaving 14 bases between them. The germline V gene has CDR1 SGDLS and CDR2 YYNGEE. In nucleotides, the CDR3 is TGTGCCAGCAGCCTCAACCCCCGGGGGAACACTGAAGCTTTCTTT. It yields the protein CASSLNPRGNTEAFF.

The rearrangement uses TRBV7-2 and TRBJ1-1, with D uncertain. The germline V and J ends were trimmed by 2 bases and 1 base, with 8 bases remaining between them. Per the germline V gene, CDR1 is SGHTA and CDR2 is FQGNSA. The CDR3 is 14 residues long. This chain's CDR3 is CASSLRVGNTEAFF. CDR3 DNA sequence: TGTGCCAGCAGCTTAAGGGTGGGGAACACTGAAGCTTTCTTT.

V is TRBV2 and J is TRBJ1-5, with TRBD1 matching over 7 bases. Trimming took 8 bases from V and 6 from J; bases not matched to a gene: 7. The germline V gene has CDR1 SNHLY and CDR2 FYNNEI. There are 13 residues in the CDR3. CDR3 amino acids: CASEARGIQPQHF. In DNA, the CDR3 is TGTGCCAGCGAGGCCAGGGGGATTCAGCCCCAGCATTTT.

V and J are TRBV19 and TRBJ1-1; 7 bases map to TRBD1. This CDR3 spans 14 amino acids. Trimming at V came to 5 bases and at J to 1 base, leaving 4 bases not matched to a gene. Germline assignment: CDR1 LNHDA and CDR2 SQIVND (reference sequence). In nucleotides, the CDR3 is TGTGCCAGTAGTCTACAGGGGTCGAACACTGAAGCTTTCTTT. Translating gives CASSLQGSNTEAFF.

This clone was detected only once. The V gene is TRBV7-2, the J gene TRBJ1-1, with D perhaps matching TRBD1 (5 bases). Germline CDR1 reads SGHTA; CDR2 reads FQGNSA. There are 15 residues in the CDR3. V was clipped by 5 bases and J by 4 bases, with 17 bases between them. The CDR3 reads CASSQDMARGTEAFF. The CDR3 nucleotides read TGTGCCAGCAGCCAGGACATGGCGAGAGGCACTGAAGCTTTCTTT.

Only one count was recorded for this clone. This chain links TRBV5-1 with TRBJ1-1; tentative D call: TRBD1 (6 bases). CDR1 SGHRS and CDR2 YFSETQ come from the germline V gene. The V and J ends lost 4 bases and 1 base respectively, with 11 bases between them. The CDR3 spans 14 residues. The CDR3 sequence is CASSATGTNTEAFF. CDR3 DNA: TGCGCCAGCAGCGCAACAGGGACGAACACTGAAGCTTTCTTT.

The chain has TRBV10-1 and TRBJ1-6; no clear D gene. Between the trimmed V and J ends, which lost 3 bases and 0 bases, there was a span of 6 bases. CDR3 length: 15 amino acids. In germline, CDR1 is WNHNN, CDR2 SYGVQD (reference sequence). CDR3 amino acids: CASSESVSYNSPLHF. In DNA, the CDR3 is TGCGCCAGCAGTGAATCGGTCTCCTATAATTCACCCCTCCACTTT.

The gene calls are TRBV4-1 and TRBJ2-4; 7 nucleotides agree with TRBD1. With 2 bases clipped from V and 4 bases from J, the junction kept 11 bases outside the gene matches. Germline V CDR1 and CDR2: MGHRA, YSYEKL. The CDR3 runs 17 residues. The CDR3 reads CASSQPYSGTAKNIQYF. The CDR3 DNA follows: TGCGCCAGCAGCCAACCCTATTCCGGGACAGCAAAAAACATTCAGTACTTC.

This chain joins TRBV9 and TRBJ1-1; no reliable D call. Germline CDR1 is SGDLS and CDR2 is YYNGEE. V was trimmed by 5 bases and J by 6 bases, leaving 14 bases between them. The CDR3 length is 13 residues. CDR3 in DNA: TGTGCCAGCAGTCAAGCCTCTGGGGCTGAAGCTTTCTTT. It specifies CASSQASGAEAFF.

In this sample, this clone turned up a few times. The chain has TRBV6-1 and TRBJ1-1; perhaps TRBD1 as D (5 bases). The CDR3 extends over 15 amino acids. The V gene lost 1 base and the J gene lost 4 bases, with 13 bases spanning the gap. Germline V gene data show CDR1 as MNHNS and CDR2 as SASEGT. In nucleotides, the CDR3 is TGTGCCAGCAGTGAAGATGGGGGGGGGTCCACTGAAGCTTTCTTT. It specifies CASSEDGGGSTEAFF.

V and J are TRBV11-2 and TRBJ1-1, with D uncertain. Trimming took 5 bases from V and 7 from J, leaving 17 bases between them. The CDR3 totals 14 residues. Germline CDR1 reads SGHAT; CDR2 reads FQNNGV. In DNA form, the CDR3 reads TGTGCCAGCAGCCCCAATCCTCACAGCAGTGAAGCTTTCTTT. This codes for CASSPNPHSSEAFF.

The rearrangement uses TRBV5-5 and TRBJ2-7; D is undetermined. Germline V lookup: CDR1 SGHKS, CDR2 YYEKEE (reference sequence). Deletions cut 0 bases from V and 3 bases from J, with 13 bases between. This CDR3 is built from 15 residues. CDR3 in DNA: TGTGCCAGCAGCTTGGAAGGGAACCCCCTCTACGAGCAGTACTTC. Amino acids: CASSLEGNPLYEQYF.

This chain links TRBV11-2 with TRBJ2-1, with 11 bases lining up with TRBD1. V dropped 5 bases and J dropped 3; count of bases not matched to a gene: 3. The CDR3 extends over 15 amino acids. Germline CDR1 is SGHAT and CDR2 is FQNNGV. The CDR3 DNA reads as TGTGCCAGCAGCACGGGACAGGGGGACTACAATGAGCAGTTCTTC. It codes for CASSTGQGDYNEQFF.

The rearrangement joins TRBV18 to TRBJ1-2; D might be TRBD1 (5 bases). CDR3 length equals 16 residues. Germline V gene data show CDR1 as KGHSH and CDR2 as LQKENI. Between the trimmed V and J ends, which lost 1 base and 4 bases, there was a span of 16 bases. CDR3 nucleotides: TGTGCCAGCTCACCACGCGGGACCGAGGCAGTCTATGGCTACACCTTC. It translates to CASSPRGTEAVYGYTF. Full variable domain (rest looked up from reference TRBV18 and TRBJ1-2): NAGVMQNPRHLVRRRGQEARLRCSPMKGHSHVYWYRQLPEEGLKFMVYLQKENIIDESGMPKERFSAEFPKEGPSILRIQQVVRGDSAAYFCASSPRGTEAVYGYTFGSGTRLTVV.